This note documents a single T cell receptor beta chain sequence. Antigen specificity is unknown. A much larger clonotype is one base distant, so this may be a read error. This sample is part of a study of T cells in Graves' hyperthyroidism and ophthalmopathy. For the study at large: The authors collected peripheral blood at initial diagnosis, before any treatment.

The CDR3 has 15 amino acids. The V gene's germline CDR1 is MNHNS and CDR2 SASEGT. Whole-study results and caveats: Among clonotypes expanded in thyroid above 0.001, most were also found in blood. A 13 V-J model separated ophthalmopathy from stable hyperthyroidism.

TCR beta CDR3 sequences were amplified from RNA transcripts. The HTBI set primed first-round TCR CDR3 RT-PCR. TCRdb used MiXCR to reprocess the multiplex PCR reads, holding one entry per CDR3 protein. The data show about 350,000 distinct CDR3 sequences, about a sixth seen once. The V gene is TRBV6-1, the J gene TRBJ2-6, with D perhaps TRBD1 (5 bases). The clonotype originates from a woman aged 30 to 39 with Graves' hyperthyroidism that later progressed to Graves' ophthalmopathy. The sample was blood. The CDR3: CASIQGATGANVLIF. Written as DNA, the CDR3 is TGTGCCAGCATACAAGGGGCAACTGGGGCCAACGTCCTGATTTTC.